This is a list of T cell receptor beta chains from one sample in a study of metastatic and nonmetastatic thyroid tumors. TCRdb re-analyzed the PCR reads using MiXCR. This table holds 30,000 to 40,000 clones, 20% to 25% found once. Sequencing used tumor tissue. The origin of the receptors is a male donor with papillary thyroid cancer or a benign thyroid nodule (not recorded which). Some clones in this sample may be carry-over from other donors' samples. Both conserved end residues are part of each CDR3. The D gene is left open where the match is weak. The size field is filled for only some rows; it gives once, few, many or a size class.

CDR3aa | CDR3nt | abundance | len | v_gene | d_gene | j_gene
CASCKGDRVVDEQYF | TGTGCCAGCTGCAAAGGGGACAGGGTGGTCGACGAGCAGTACTTC | medium-sized | 15 | TRBV6-2/TRBV6-3 | TRBD1 | TRBJ2-7
CASSRTGHTDTQYF | TGTGCCAGCAGCCGGACAGGGCACACAGATACGCAGTATTTT | many | 14 | TRBV12-3/TRBV12-4 | TRBD1 | TRBJ2-3
CASAKTTYEQYF | TGTGCCAGCGCCAAGACAACCTACGAGCAGTACTTC | medium-sized | 12 | TRBV2 | - | TRBJ2-7
CASSHQRKSYF | TGTGCCAGCAGTCACCAGAGGAAGTCGTATTTT | many | 11 | TRBV28 | - | TRBJ2-3
CASSSAGTRDEQYF | TGTGCCAGCAGTTCCGCAGGGACCCGGGACGAGCAGTACTTC | few | 14 | TRBV12-3/TRBV12-4 | - | TRBJ2-7
CASRTDAGTGELFF | TGCGCCAGCAGGACCGATGCGGGCACCGGGGAGCTGTTTTTT | many | 14 | TRBV5-1 | - | TRBJ2-2
CASSVNRVSYSYGYTF | TGTGCCAGCAGCGTAAACAGGGTCTCCTACAGCTATGGCTACACCTTC | medium-sized | 16 | TRBV7-2 | - | TRBJ1-2
CAWSRAGTGTDTQYF | TGTGCCTGGAGTCGAGCGGGGACCGGCACAGATACGCAGTATTTT | - | 15 | TRBV30 | TRBD2 | TRBJ2-3
CASSLSGRVQYF | TGTGCCAGCAGCTTAAGCGGGAGAGTTCAGTACTTC | many | 12 | TRBV11-2 | TRBD2 | TRBJ2-4
CSATRQGSAYGYTF | TGCAGTGCTACCCGACAGGGTAGTGCCTATGGCTACACCTTC | medium-sized | 14 | TRBV20-1 | TRBD1 | TRBJ1-2
CASRLTGSGGELFF | TGCGCCAGCCGATTGACAGGTTCAGGCGGGGAGCTGTTTTTT | many | 14 | TRBV4-3 | - | TRBJ2-2
CASSFSGPHREQYF | TGTGCCAGCAGTTTTTCCGGACCCCATCGAGAGCAGTACTTC | medium-sized | 14 | TRBV27 | - | TRBJ2-7
CASSRARASWQFF | TGCGCCAGCAGTCGGGCTCGAGCTAGTTGGCAGTTCTTC | few | 13 | TRBV10-1 | - | TRBJ2-1
CATSRDTLMVGGGQILNQPQHF | TGTGCCACCAGCAGAGATACCCTTATGGTTGGAGGGGGACAGATACTCAATCAGCCCCAGCATTTT | many | 22 | TRBV15 | TRBD1 | TRBJ1-5
CASTMAVGVTDTQYF | TGTGCCAGCACCATGGCGGTAGGGGTCACAGATACGCAGTATTTT | - | 15 | TRBV11-2 | - | TRBJ2-3
CATSDPLGSQGTTDTQYF | TGTGCCACCAGTGATCCCCTCGGGTCCCAAGGCACCACAGATACGCAGTATTTT | - | 18 | TRBV24-1 | - | TRBJ2-3
CASSARRGINYGYTF | TGTGCCAGCAGCGCACGTAGGGGAATCAACTATGGCTACACCTTC | many | 15 | TRBV7-2 | - | TRBJ1-2
CASSLIQGNEQFF | TGTGCCAGCAGCTTGATTCAGGGAAACGAGCAGTTCTTC | many | 13 | TRBV5-4 | - | TRBJ2-1
CASRRLAGYEQYF | TGTGCCAGCAGACGACTAGCGGGCTACGAGCAGTACTTC | few | 13 | TRBV11-2 | TRBD2 | TRBJ2-7
CAWSGSPAVPNRAFF | TGTGCCTGGAGCGGATCCCCCGCAGTCCCCAATCGAGCTTTCTTT | many | 15 | TRBV30 | - | TRBJ1-1
CASSEWRNTYNEQFF | TGTGCCAGCAGTGAATGGCGTAACACCTACAATGAGCAGTTCTTC | - | 15 | TRBV6-1 | - | TRBJ2-1
CASSESSGGLSEQFF | TGTGCCAGCAGTGAATCGAGCGGGGGGCTTAGTGAGCAGTTCTTC | few | 15 | TRBV6-1 | TRBD2 | TRBJ2-1
CASSQEVGGRTEAFF | TGCGCCAGCAGCCAAGAGGTGGGGGGACGCACTGAAGCTTTCTTT | many | 15 | TRBV4-3 | - | TRBJ1-1
CASSWDRNTEAFF | TGTGCCAGCAGTTGGGACAGGAACACTGAAGCTTTCTTT | many | 13 | TRBV28 | TRBD1 | TRBJ1-1
CSARVHTSNSPLHF | TGCAGTGCTAGGGTTCATACATCTAATTCACCCCTCCACTTT | many | 14 | TRBV20-1 | - | TRBJ1-6
CASSSEVAYNEQFF | TGTGCCAGCAGTTCCGAGGTGGCCTACAATGAGCAGTTCTTC | many | 14 | TRBV28 | - | TRBJ2-1
CATSRDQGTYGYTF | TGTGCCACCAGCAGAGATCAGGGGACCTATGGCTACACCTTC | few | 14 | TRBV15 | - | TRBJ1-2
CASRSVAGGFSNEQFF | TGTGCCAGTAGATCCGTAGCGGGAGGTTTTAGCAATGAGCAGTTCTTC | medium-sized | 16 | TRBV19 | TRBD2 | TRBJ2-1
CSARGQPGLEVYEQYF | TGCAGTGCTAGAGGCCAACCGGGACTAGAGGTCTACGAGCAGTACTTC | many | 16 | TRBV20-1 | TRBD2 | TRBJ2-7
CASSMPSGTNEQFF | TGTGCCAGCAGTATGCCTAGCGGGACCAATGAGCAGTTCTTC | few | 14 | TRBV28 | TRBD2 | TRBJ2-1
CALKGTARNYGYTF | TGTGCTCTCAAAGGGACAGCCCGTAACTATGGCTACACCTTC | - | 14 | TRBV12-5 | TRBD1 | TRBJ1-2
CASSYIGLAGEYNEQFF | TGTGCCAGCAGTTACATTGGACTAGCGGGAGAATACAATGAGCAGTTCTTC | - | 17 | TRBV6-5 | TRBD2 | TRBJ2-1
CSAHTGTISTDRQYF | TGCAGTGCCCACACCGGGACGATTAGCACAGATAGGCAGTATTTT | - | 15 | TRBV20-1 | - | TRBJ2-3
CASSALPGGENEQYF | TGTGCCAGCAGCGCCCTTCCTGGGGGGGAGAACGAGCAGTACTTC | - | 15 | TRBV9 | TRBD2 | TRBJ2-7
CASSLSGTYGYTF | TGCGCCAGCAGCTTGTCGGGGACCTATGGCTACACCTTC | - | 13 | TRBV5-1 | - | TRBJ1-2
CASSYLGRAATETQYF | TGTGCCAGCAGTTACTTGGGAAGGGCTGCCACCGAGACCCAGTACTTC | few | 16 | TRBV6-2/TRBV6-3 | - | TRBJ2-5
CSGSTSGKETQYF | TGCAGTGGTTCGACTAGCGGGAAGGAGACCCAGTACTTC | many | 13 | TRBV20-1 | TRBD2 | TRBJ2-5
CASSFYGQSYEQYF | TGTGCCAGCAGCTTTTACGGCCAGAGCTACGAGCAGTACTTC | few | 14 | TRBV13 | - | TRBJ2-7
CASSKRGQGMGGNTIYF | TGTGCCAGCAGTAAAAGGGGACAGGGAATGGGGGGAAACACCATATATTTT | few | 17 | TRBV6-1 | TRBD1 | TRBJ1-3
CASSPTGELFF | TGTGCCAGCTCACCGACCGGGGAGCTGTTTTTT | few | 11 | TRBV18 | - | TRBJ2-2
CASSFSGTGNTIYF | TGTGCCAGCAGTTTCTCAGGGACTGGAAACACCATATATTTT | medium-sized | 14 | TRBV12-3/TRBV12-4 | - | TRBJ1-3
CAWDSSYNSPLHF | TGTGCCTGGGACAGCTCCTATAATTCACCCCTCCACTTT | many | 13 | TRBV30 | - | TRBJ1-6
CASSLGLAGWPSTGELFF | TGTGCCAGCAGCTTGGGACTAGCGGGATGGCCCAGCACCGGGGAGCTGTTTTTT | - | 18 | TRBV7-4 | TRBD2 | TRBJ2-2
CASHPTTSGNTIYF | TGTGCCAGCCACCCCACCACCAGTGGAAACACCATATATTTT | many | 14 | TRBV28 | - | TRBJ1-3
CASRQAGLQKGNEAFF | TGTGCCAGCAGACAAGCAGGCCTGCAAAAGGGTAATGAAGCTTTCTTT | few | 16 | TRBV28 | - | TRBJ1-1
CASSVKGTGTGVHEQYF | TGTGCCAGCAGTGTCAAGGGCACCGGGACAGGGGTCCACGAGCAGTACTTC | medium-sized | 17 | TRBV27 | TRBD1 | TRBJ2-7
CASSLVGGENNSPLHF | TGTGCCAGCAGCTTAGTAGGAGGGGAGAACAATTCACCCCTCCACTTT | many | 16 | TRBV7-6 | - | TRBJ1-6
CASSSTGLGGRATPYF | TGCGCCAGCAGTTCCACAGGGCTCGGCGGGAGGGCTACGCCGTACTTC | many | 16 | TRBV5-1 | TRBD2 | TRBJ2-7
CASSPGSRLSYEQYF | TGTGCCAGCTCCCCCGGGTCCCGACTTTCCTACGAGCAGTACTTC | many | 15 | TRBV18 | - | TRBJ2-7
CASREQGGRGWLERDEKLFF | TGTGCCAGCAGGGAACAGGGGGGCAGGGGTTGGTTGGAGAGGGATGAAAAACTGTTTTTT | many | 20 | TRBV28 | TRBD1 | TRBJ1-4
CASSEGVGPEALF | TGTGCCAGCAGTGAGGGGGTAGGCCCTGAAGCTTTATTT | - | 13 | TRBV6-1 | - | TRBJ1-1
CASSQGQDNSPLHF | TGTGCCAGTAGCCAGGGACAGGATAATTCACCCCTCCACTTT | - | 14 | TRBV19 | TRBD1 | TRBJ1-6
CASSVGTENTQYF | TGTGCCAGCAGCGTAGGGACCGAGAATACGCAGTATTTT | many | 13 | TRBV9 | - | TRBJ2-3
CASSSTSGSDTQYF | TGTGCCAGCAGCTCAACTAGCGGGAGTGATACGCAGTATTTT | many | 14 | TRBV7-3 | TRBD2 | TRBJ2-3
CASSLGGRPKETQYF | TGCGCCAGCAGCTTAGGGGGAAGACCCAAAGAGACCCAGTACTTC | - | 15 | TRBV5-1 | - | TRBJ2-5
CASSLRRGDSSTDTQYF | TGTGCCAGCAGCTTACGTCGAGGGGATTCCAGCACAGATACGCAGTATTTT | many | 17 | TRBV7-6 | - | TRBJ2-3
CSAPAVLGQCKETQYF | TGCAGTGCTCCGGCCGTTTTAGGACAGTGCAAAGAGACCCAGTACTTC | - | 16 | TRBV20-1 | - | TRBJ2-5